This passage covers 5 T cell receptor beta chains from one sample sequenced in a study of blood T cell repertoires in COVID-19. TCRdb's copy holds only in-frame clones and misses some; the assay was immunoSEQ multiplex PCR. The data hold 15,000 to 18,000 clones, with roughly 80% observed a single time. The material sequenced was peripheral blood. Source of these receptors: an elderly man with active or convalescent COVID-19.

The chain links TRBV2 to TRBJ2-7; 7 positions match TRBD1. Germline CDR1 SNHLY, CDR2 FYNNEI. With V trimmed by 7 bases and J by 3 bases, 6 bases remained unmatched. The CDR3 spans 13 residues. The CDR3 DNA sequence: TGTGCCAGCACCCGGGACAGAGACTACGAGCAGTACTTC. It specifies CASTRDRDYEQYF.

The chain recombines TRBV2 with TRBJ2-3; 11 bases line up with TRBD2. This CDR3 is 15 amino acids long. V lost 6 bases and J lost 2; bases outside the gene matches: 4. Germline V gene lookup returns CDR1 SNHLY and CDR2 FYNNEI. CDR3 coding DNA: TGTGCCAGCAGACTACTAGCGGGGGTCACAGATACGCAGTATTTT. This translates into CASRLLAGVTDTQYF.

This clone is medium-sized (0.01 to 0.1%) by share. The chain is built from TRBV28 and TRBJ1-3, with unresolved D. The CDR3 is made up of 14 amino acids. V lost 6 bases, J lost 0 bases, and 9 bases lay in between. Germline CDR1 MDHEN, CDR2 SYDVKM. The CDR3 here is CASSSEVSGNTIYF. The CDR3 region has the DNA TGTGCCAGCAGCTCCGAGGTCTCTGGAAACACCATATATTTT.

The DNA for the CDR3 is TGCGCCAGCAGCGCGACAGGGGGAGACGGCTACACCTTC. Translation gives CASSATGGDGYTF. V usage is TRBV5-1 and J usage is TRBJ1-2; 9 bases align to TRBD1. Germline CDR1 SGHRS, CDR2 YFSETQ. V trimming: 4 bases; J trimming: 8 bases; junction bases outside the gene matches: 6. This CDR3 region has 13 residues.

This sequence joins TRBV19 and TRBJ1-1; no firm D call. Trimming removed 2 bases at V and 0 bases at J, with 7 bases between. Germline assignment: CDR1 LNHDA and CDR2 SQIVND (reference sequence). This CDR3 contains 14 residues. The CDR3 bases are TGTGCCAGTAGTATATTACTTCTGAACACTGAAGCTTTCTTT. Translation: CASSILLLNTEAFF.